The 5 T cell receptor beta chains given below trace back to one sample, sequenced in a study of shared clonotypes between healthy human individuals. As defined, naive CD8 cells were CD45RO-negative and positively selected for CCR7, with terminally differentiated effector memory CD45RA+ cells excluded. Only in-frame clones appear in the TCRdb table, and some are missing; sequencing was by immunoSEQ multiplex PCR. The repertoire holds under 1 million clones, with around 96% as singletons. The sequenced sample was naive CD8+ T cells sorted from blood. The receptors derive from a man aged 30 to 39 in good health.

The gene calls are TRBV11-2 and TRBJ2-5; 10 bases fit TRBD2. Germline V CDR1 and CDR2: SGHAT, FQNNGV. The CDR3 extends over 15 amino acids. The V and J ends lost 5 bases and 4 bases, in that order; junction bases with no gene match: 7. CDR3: CASSAIAGGGETQYF. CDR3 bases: TGTGCCAGCAGCGCGATAGCGGGGGGTGGAGAGACCCAGTACTTC. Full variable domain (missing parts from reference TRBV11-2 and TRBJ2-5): EAGVAQSPRYKIIEKRQSVAFWCNPISGHATLYWYQQILGQGPKLLIQFQNNGVVDDSQLPKDRFSAERLKGVDSTLKIQPAKLEDSAVYLCASSAIAGGGETQYFGPGTRLLVL.

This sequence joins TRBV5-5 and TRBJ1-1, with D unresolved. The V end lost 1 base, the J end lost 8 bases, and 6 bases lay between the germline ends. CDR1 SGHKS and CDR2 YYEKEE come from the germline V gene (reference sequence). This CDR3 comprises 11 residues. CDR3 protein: CASSLYGEAFF. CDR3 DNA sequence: TGTGCCAGCAGCTTGTATGGCGAAGCTTTCTTT.

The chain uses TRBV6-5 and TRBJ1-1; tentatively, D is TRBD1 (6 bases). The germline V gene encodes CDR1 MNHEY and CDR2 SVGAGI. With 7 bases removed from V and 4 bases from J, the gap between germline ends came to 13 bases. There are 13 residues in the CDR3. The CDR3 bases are TGTGCCAGCAATCAGGGGAGAGGCACTGAAGCTTTCTTT. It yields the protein CASNQGRGTEAFF.

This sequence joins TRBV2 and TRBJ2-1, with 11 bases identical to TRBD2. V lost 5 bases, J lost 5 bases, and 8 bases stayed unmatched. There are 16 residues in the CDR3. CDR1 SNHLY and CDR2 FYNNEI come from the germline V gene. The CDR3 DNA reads TGTGCCAGCAGTTCCGGGACTAGCGGTTTTAACAATGAGCAGTTCTTC. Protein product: CASSSGTSGFNNEQFF.

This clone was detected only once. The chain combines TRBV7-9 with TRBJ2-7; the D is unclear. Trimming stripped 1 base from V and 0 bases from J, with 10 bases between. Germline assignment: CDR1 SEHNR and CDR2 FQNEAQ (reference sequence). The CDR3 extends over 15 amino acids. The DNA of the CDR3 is TGTGCCAGCAGCTTAGGGCGGTCCAGCTCCTACGAGCAGTACTTC. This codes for CASSLGRSSSYEQYF.